The 19 T cell receptor beta chains below were found in one sample sequenced in a study of regulatory T cells in long-lasting Graves disease. The time point here: newly diagnosed GD, antithyroid drugs for less than 3 months. Extracted RNA from PBMCs served as the source of the TCR library. The TCR beta library used iRepertoire HTBI primers with Arm-PCR amplification of CDR3. TCRdb processed the multiplex PCR reads anew with MiXCR; each CDR3 protein has one entry. This table holds about 470,000 distinct CDR3 sequences, around 15% found once. A further study also used this sample, focusing on T cells in Graves' hyperthyroidism and ophthalmopathy.

The sequencing here drew on peripheral blood mononuclear cells (PBMCs), taken at new diagnosis, from a patient treated with antithyroid drugs. These receptors all stem from a man in his forties with Graves disease.

This clonotype was seen at least ten times. The V gene is TRBV5-1, the J gene TRBJ2-1, with 13 bases lining up with TRBD2. The CDR3 length is 15 residues. CDR1 SGHRS and CDR2 YFSETQ come from the germline V gene. With 4 bases clipped from V and 6 bases from J, the junction kept 4 bases outside the gene matches. CDR3 amino acids: CASSPLAGGTNEQFF. In nucleotides, the CDR3 is TGCGCCAGCAGCCCACTAGCGGGAGGGACCAATGAGCAGTTCTTC.

This clonotype has ten or more counts. The chain joins TRBV20-1 to TRBJ2-1, with unresolved D. Germline V CDR1 and CDR2: DFQATT, SNEGSKA (reference sequence). V was clipped by 0 bases and J by 0 bases, with 12 bases between them. The length of the CDR3 is 16 residues. DNA for the CDR3: TGCAGTGCTAGAGATCATGGGAACATCTCCTACAATGAGCAGTTCTTC. Translating gives CSARDHGNISYNEQFF.

This clonotype was counted many times. CDR3 DNA sequence: TGTGCCTGGAGTGCCCCGGGACTAGCGGGGTTCTCCTACGAGCAGTACTTC. Its protein is CAWSAPGLAGFSYEQYF. This chain links TRBV30 with TRBJ2-7; 13 bases are shared with TRBD2. V gave up 1 base and J gave up 0 bases; unmatched junction bases: 6. Looked up from germline, CDR1 is GTSNPN and CDR2 is SVGIG (reference sequence). The CDR3 is made up of 17 amino acids.

This clonotype was picked up many times. The genes are TRBV12-3 or TRBV12-4 and TRBJ1-1; no clear D. Trimming cost V 5 bases and J 0 bases, with 13 bases left between them. There are 15 residues in the CDR3. CDR3 DNA: TGTGCCAGCAGTATCCCGGCCGGAGTGAACACTGAAGCTTTCTTT. Protein product: CASSIPAGVNTEAFF.

This clonotype was recorded many times. The V and J genes are TRBV2 and TRBJ2-1; 8 nucleotides line up with TRBD1. The CDR3 is 13 amino acids. Germline assignment: CDR1 SNHLY and CDR2 FYNNEI. V was clipped by 10 bases and J by 6 bases; unmatched bases: 8. The CDR3 sequence is CAISDREPNEQFF. CDR3 coding DNA: TGTGCCATCTCGGACAGGGAGCCCAATGAGCAGTTCTTC.

This clonotype has a count of ten or more. This chain connects TRBV6-2 or TRBV6-3 to TRBJ2-1, with unresolved D. The CDR3 length is 11 residues. Trimming cost V 2 bases and J 6 bases, with 2 bases left between them. Germline loops: CDR1 MNHEY, CDR2 SVGEGT. CDR3 sequence reads: CASSYINEQFF. The CDR3 region has the DNA TGTGCCAGCAGTTACATCAATGAGCAGTTCTTC.

This clonotype occurred many times. The chain couples TRBV5-1 to TRBJ1-1, with no clear D. CDR1 and CDR2 (germline): SGHRS, YFSETQ. The CDR3 runs 14 residues. With 4 bases removed from V and 4 bases from J, the gap between germline ends came to 14 bases. The CDR3 DNA follows: TGCGCCAGCAGCGCGGCTGGCCAGAGCACTGAAGCTTTCTTT. Its protein product is CASSAAGQSTEAFF.

This clonotype has only a few counts. The chain is built from TRBV24-1 and TRBJ2-1; 12 nucleotides align to TRBD2. CDR3 size: 17 residues. Germline assignment: CDR1 KGHDR and CDR2 SFDVKD. Germline trimming cut 3 bases from V and 1 base from J; bases unmatched to any gene: 3. Here the CDR3 DNA reads TGTGCCACCAGTGATCCAACTAGCGGGAGGTCCTACAATGAGCAGTTCTTC. Its translation: CATSDPTSGRSYNEQFF.

This clonotype appeared many times. This rearrangement joins TRBV30 to TRBJ2-2; 8 nucleotides line up with TRBD2. This CDR3 is 15 amino acids long. Germline loops: CDR1 GTSNPN, CDR2 SVGIG (reference sequence). V gave up 2 bases and J gave up 7 bases; unmatched junction bases: 9. CDR3 amino acids: CAWSLGLAGVGELFF. The CDR3, as DNA: TGTGCCTGGAGTCTTGGACTAGCCGGGGTCGGGGAGCTGTTTTTT.

This clonotype was counted a few times. V gene TRBV9 combines with J gene TRBJ1-5; tentative D call: TRBD1 (6 bases). Trimming removed 0 bases from V and 7 bases from J, with 11 bases in between. The CDR3 covers 14 residues. Germline assignment: CDR1 SGDLS and CDR2 YYNGEE. CDR3 region: CASSVEGGEQPQHF. Here the CDR3 DNA reads TGTGCCAGCAGCGTAGAAGGGGGGGAACAGCCCCAGCATTTT.

This clonotype was seen at least ten times. V and J are TRBV28 and TRBJ1-2; no reliable D call. Per the germline V gene, CDR1 is MDHEN and CDR2 is SYDVKM. V was trimmed by 4 bases and J by 2 bases, leaving 17 bases between them. The CDR3 is 16 amino acids. The CDR3 DNA sequence: TGTGCCAGCAGTTCCCATCAGGCCGGTTGGAACTATGGCTACACCTTC. It yields the protein CASSSHQAGWNYGYTF.

This clonotype was observed a handful of times. The chain links TRBV20-1 to TRBJ2-3, with 14 bases aligning to TRBD2. Germline V CDR1 and CDR2: DFQATT, SNEGSKA (reference sequence). The trim removed 3 bases at V and 8 bases at J, leaving 10 bases unmatched. CDR3 length: 16 residues. This CDR3 reads CSASGTSGREAGTQYF. CDR3 in DNA: TGCAGTGCTAGCGGGACTAGCGGGAGAGAAGCAGGTACGCAGTATTTT.

The chain joins TRBV2 to TRBJ1-1, with D maybe TRBD1 (5 bases). Between the trimmed V and J ends, which lost 1 base and 10 bases, there was a span of 13 bases. The CDR3 extends over 13 amino acids. Germline V gene lookup returns CDR1 SNHLY and CDR2 FYNNEI. The DNA of the CDR3 is TGTGCCAGCAGTGAAGAGTTAGGGGTGATAGCTTTCTTT. It is translated as CASSEELGVIAFF.

This clonotype has at least ten counts. The chain employs TRBV7-3 and TRBJ1-1, with unresolved D. V was pared by 2 bases and J by 0 bases, with 16 bases between. This CDR3 is 17 amino acids long. CDR1 is SGHTA, CDR2 FQGTGA, per germline. The CDR3 DNA is TGTGCCAGCAGCTTAGGGGTATTCCGGGCCATGAACACTGAAGCTTTCTTT. Translation gives CASSLGVFRAMNTEAFF.

This clonotype was observed many times. The V and J genes are TRBV5-1 and TRBJ1-6; D gene unclear. The V and J ends lost 0 bases and 7 bases respectively, with 8 bases between them. Germline assignment: CDR1 SGHRS and CDR2 YFSETQ. The length of the CDR3 is 14 residues. The CDR3 DNA is TGCGCCAGCAGCTTGGTACAGCCCAATTCACCCCTCCACTTT. Translation gives CASSLVQPNSPLHF.

There are many counts of this clonotype. The rearrangement joins TRBV2 to TRBJ2-7; a possible D gene is TRBD2 (5 bases). This CDR3 contains 15 residues. The V and J ends lost 7 bases and 3 bases respectively, with 19 bases between them. Looked up from germline, CDR1 is SNHLY and CDR2 is FYNNEI. CDR3 sequence (DNA): TGTGCCAGCACCCCGGAGACGGGATATAACTACGAGCAGTACTTC. Its protein is CASTPETGYNYEQYF.

About this clonotype itself: At one boundary the junction diverges from the germline segment, which might be a read error. The J gene is TRBJ2-1, the V gene TRBV12-3 or TRBV12-4, with unresolved D. This CDR3 comprises 12 residues. The CDR3 reads CACSFFGNEQFF. DNA of the CDR3: TGTGCCTGCAGTTTTTTTGGCAATGAGCAGTTCTTC.

The chain combines TRBV10-1 with TRBJ2-2; 13 bases match TRBD2. The CDR3 length is 18 residues. CDR1 and CDR2 from the germline V gene are WNHNN and SYGVQD (reference sequence). Germline trimming cut 2 bases from V and 5 bases from J; bases unmatched to any gene: 8. CDR3 loop: CASSERGGLAGSTGELFF. In DNA form, the CDR3 reads TGCGCCAGCAGTGAGAGGGGGGGACTAGCGGGAAGTACCGGGGAGCTGTTTTTT.

The rearrangement links TRBV7-6 to TRBJ2-1; TRBD1 matches 10 bases. Germline loops: CDR1 SGHVS, CDR2 FNYEAQ. The CDR3 is 15 amino acids. Trimming cost V 5 bases and J 6 bases; bases outside gene matches: 7. CDR3 sequence (DNA): TGTGCCAGCAGCACTAGGGGGACAGGGGTCAATGAGCAGTTCTTC. Translation gives CASSTRGTGVNEQFF.